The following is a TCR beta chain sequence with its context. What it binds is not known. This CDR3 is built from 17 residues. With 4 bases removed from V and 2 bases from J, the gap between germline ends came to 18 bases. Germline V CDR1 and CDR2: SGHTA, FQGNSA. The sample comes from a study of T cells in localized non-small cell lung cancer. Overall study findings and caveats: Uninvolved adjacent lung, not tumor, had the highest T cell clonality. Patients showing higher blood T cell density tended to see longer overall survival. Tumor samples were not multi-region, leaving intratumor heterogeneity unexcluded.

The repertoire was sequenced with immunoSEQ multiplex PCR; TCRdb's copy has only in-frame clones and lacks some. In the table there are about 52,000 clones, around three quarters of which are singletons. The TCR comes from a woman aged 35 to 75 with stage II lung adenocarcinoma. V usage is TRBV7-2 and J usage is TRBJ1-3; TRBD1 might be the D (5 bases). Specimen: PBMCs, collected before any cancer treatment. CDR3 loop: CASSYGHFGVTGNTIYF. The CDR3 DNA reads TGTGCCAGCAGCTACGGACATTTTGGCGTGACTGGAAACACCATATATTTT.